Below, 22 T cell receptor beta chains from the same sample are listed, as sequenced in a study of blood T cell repertoires in COVID-19. Profiled with immunoSEQ multiplex PCR; TCRdb holds only in-frame clones, not every one. The repertoire holds approximately 220,000 clones, with roughly four fifths as singletons. Input material: peripheral blood. These receptors originate from a woman aged 65 to 85 with acute or convalescent COVID-19.

The chain links TRBV5-6 to TRBJ2-2; tentative D call: TRBD2 (5 bases). CDR1 SGHDT and CDR2 YYEEEE come from the germline V gene. Trimming shortened V by 1 base and J by 5 bases, and 12 bases separated the two germline ends. The CDR3 totals 15 residues. This CDR3 reads CASSLIGRGTGELFF. In nucleotides, the CDR3 is TGTGCCAGCAGCTTGATAGGGAGAGGGACCGGGGAGCTGTTTTTT. The whole variable domain, remainder taken from reference TRBV5-6 and TRBJ2-2, is DAGVTQSPTHLIKTRGQQVTLRCSPKSGHDTVSWYQQALGQGPQFIFQYYEEEERQRGNFPDRFSGHQFPNYSSELNVNALLLGDSALYLCASSLIGRGTGELFFGEGSRLTVL.

This clone was seen a handful of times. The chain links TRBV18 to TRBJ1-3, with a weak D call TRBD1 (6 bases). The CDR3 contains 17 residues. CDR1 and CDR2 from the germline V gene are KGHSH and LQKENI. V lost 0 bases to trimming and J lost 4 bases, with 16 bases between them. The CDR3 here is CASSPPNQGKVGNTIYF. DNA for the CDR3: TGTGCCAGCTCACCACCGAACCAGGGGAAAGTGGGAAACACCATATATTTT.

This clone showed up just a few times. This sequence joins TRBV5-1 and TRBJ2-3; 12 nucleotides agree with TRBD2. This CDR3 region has 16 residues. V shed 3 bases and J 0 bases; nucleotides not matched to a gene: 2. Germline CDR1 reads SGHRS; CDR2 reads YFSETQ. This CDR3 reads CASSSGLAGSTDTQYF. In DNA form, the CDR3 reads TGCGCCAGCAGCTCCGGACTAGCGGGGAGCACAGATACGCAGTATTTT.

The chain joins TRBV10-3 to TRBJ2-3; TRBD2 matches at 8 bases. The V and J ends lost 9 bases and 2 bases, in that order; junction bases with no gene match: 4. Germline V gene data show CDR1 as ENHRY and CDR2 as SYGVKD. The length of the CDR3 is 13 residues. CDR3: CAIAAGVTDTQYF. The DNA of the CDR3 is TGTGCCATAGCAGCGGGGGTCACAGATACGCAGTATTTT.

This chain connects TRBV5-1 to TRBJ2-5, with TRBD2 matching 11 bases. V shed 7 bases, J shed 5 bases, and the junction held 7 bases outside the gene matches. This CDR3 comprises 14 residues. CDR1 and CDR2 (germline): SGHRS, YFSETQ. The CDR3 here is CASGLAGGSETQYF. CDR3 nucleotides: TGCGCCAGCGGTCTAGCGGGGGGATCGGAGACCCAGTACTTC.

The chain couples TRBV2 to TRBJ2-1; TRBD2 aligns across 10 bases. The CDR3 is made up of 15 amino acids. Germline trimming cut 1 base from V and 6 bases from J; bases unmatched to any gene: 3. Germline CDR1 and CDR2: SNHLY and FYNNEI. CDR3 nucleotide sequence: TGTGCCAGCAGTGAAGTAGCGGGGGGTCTCAATGAGCAGTTCTTC. Its translation is CASSEVAGGLNEQFF.

The chain joins TRBV29-1 to TRBJ1-5; 7 bases are shared with TRBD1. The V gene end was trimmed by 0 bases and the J gene end by 6 bases; junction bases not matched to a gene: 14. The length of the CDR3 is 17 residues. Germline V gene lookup returns CDR1 SQVTM and CDR2 ANQGSEA. CDR3 DNA sequence: TGCAGCGTTGAAGAATGGGAGACAGGGCTGGAAATTCAGCCCCAGCATTTT. Its translation: CSVEEWETGLEIQPQHF.

The chain links TRBV3-1 (or the pseudogene TRBV3-2) to TRBJ1-2; maybe TRBD1 (5 bases). V lost 5 bases and J 0 bases, leaving 7 bases between the germline ends. CDR1 is LGHDT, CDR2 YNNKEL, per germline (reference sequence). This CDR3 comprises 13 residues. The CDR3 sequence is CASSLTANYGYTF. In DNA, the CDR3 is TGTGCCAGCAGCTTGACAGCTAACTATGGCTACACCTTC.

The chain combines TRBV2 with TRBJ1-3; D not certain. CDR3 length: 15 amino acids. The germline gives CDR1 SNHLY, CDR2 FYNNEI. Trimming removed 9 bases from V and 0 bases from J, with 15 bases in between. Here the CDR3 DNA reads TGTGCCAGGAACCTCGGCGGCAGCTCTGGAAACACCATATATTTT. Translation gives CARNLGGSSGNTIYF. Using reference TRBV2 and TRBJ1-3 for the parts outside the CDR3, the full variable domain is EPEVTQTPSHQVTQMGQEVILRCVPISNHLYFYWYRQILGQKVEFLVSFYNNEISEKSEIFDDQFSVERPDGSNFTLKIRSTKLEDSAMYFCARNLGGSSGNTIYFGEGSWLTVV.

This clone has only a few counts. The chain uses TRBV5-1 and TRBJ1-3, with a possible D match to TRBD1 (5 bases). Germline-derived CDR1 and CDR2 are SGHRS and YFSETQ. This CDR3 contains 15 residues. Trimming removed 0 bases at V and 7 bases at J, with 14 bases between. CDR3: CASSLEGQGENTIYF. The DNA of the CDR3 is TGCGCCAGCAGCTTGGAAGGCCAGGGTGAGAACACCATATATTTT. Full variable domain (missing parts from reference TRBV5-1 and TRBJ1-3): KAGVTQTPRYLIKTRGQQVTLSCSPISGHRSVSWYQQTPGQGLQFLFEYFSETQRNKGNFPGRFSGRQFSNSRSEMNVSTLELGDSALYLCASSLEGQGENTIYFGEGSWLTVV.

V is TRBV4-1 and J is TRBJ2-5, with 9 bases lining up with TRBD2. Germline-derived CDR1 and CDR2 are MGHRA and YSYEKL. CDR3 size: 15 residues. With V trimmed by 0 bases and J by 4 bases, 3 bases remained unmatched. The CDR3 DNA reads TGCGCCAGCAGCCAAGATTTTAGCGGGGGAGAGACCCAGTACTTC. It encodes CASSQDFSGGETQYF.

The V and J genes are TRBV13 and TRBJ2-7; possible D gene TRBD2, 5 bases. The V end was cut by 2 bases, the J end by 4 bases, with 15 bases between. The V gene's germline CDR1 is PRHDT and CDR2 FYEKMQ (reference sequence). The CDR3 has 15 residues. The CDR3 reads CASSLSLSGSYEQYF. CDR3 nucleotide sequence: TGTGCCAGCAGCTTATCTCTTTCGGGGTCGTACGAGCAGTACTTC.

The chain is built from TRBV7-9 and TRBJ2-2, with a weak D call TRBD1 (6 bases). Per germline, CDR1 SEHNR and CDR2 FQNEAQ (reference sequence). Trimming left V 4 bases short and J 4 bases short, with 16 bases between. The CDR3 is 16 amino acids. The CDR3 here is CASSSYSGEITGELFF. CDR3 DNA sequence: TGTGCCAGCAGCTCTTACTCAGGGGAAATCACCGGGGAGCTGTTTTTT.

V and J are TRBV24-1 and TRBJ2-2, with 10 bases aligning to TRBD2. J was trimmed by 6 bases and V by 3 bases; bases with no gene match: 9. Germline-derived CDR1 and CDR2 are KGHDR and SFDVKD. The CDR3 has 17 residues. CDR3 sequence: CATSDQSQRGGAGELFF. Written as DNA, the CDR3 is TGTGCCACCAGTGATCAATCGCAGCGGGGGGGCGCCGGGGAGCTGTTTTTT.

About this clone itself: A read error may produce the germline difference seen at one junction end. The rearrangement uses TRBV6-5 and TRBJ2-1, with TRBD2 matching 13 bases. This CDR3 has 15 amino acids. Per the germline V gene, CDR1 is MNHEY and CDR2 is SVGAGI. CDR3 nucleotides: TGTGCCAGCAGAGACCCCGGGACTAGCGGGGCCCTTTGGCTCTTC. Amino acids: CASRDPGTSGALWLF.

The J gene is TRBJ2-2, the V gene TRBV5-4; D is perhaps TRBD1 (6 bases). Germline V gene data show CDR1 as SGHNT and CDR2 as YYREEE (reference sequence). Trimming removed 5 bases at V and 0 bases at J, with 14 bases between. This CDR3 region has 16 residues. The CDR3: CASRRRDTANTGELFF. In DNA, the CDR3 is TGTGCCAGCAGACGAAGGGACACCGCGAACACCGGGGAGCTGTTTTTT.

This chain joins TRBV27 and TRBJ1-1; D not resolved. Trimming removed 3 bases at V and 2 bases at J, with 7 bases between. Germline-derived CDR1 and CDR2 are MNHEY and SMNVEV (reference sequence). The CDR3 extends over 13 amino acids. Written as DNA, the CDR3 is TGTGCCAGCAGTTTCAGAACAAACACTGAAGCTTTCTTT. It is translated as CASSFRTNTEAFF.

The chain combines TRBV5-1 with TRBJ2-7; TRBD1 matches at 11 bases. Germline loops: CDR1 SGHRS, CDR2 YFSETQ. The J segment lost 3 bases and the V segment lost 3 bases, leaving 2 bases of the junction unmatched. The CDR3 sequence is 14 residues long. The DNA for the CDR3 is TGCGCCAGCAGCTGGGACAGGGGGGGCTACGAGCAGTACTTC. Its protein is CASSWDRGGYEQYF.

The sample holds a few counts of this clone. The chain's CDR3 is CAWSVAGLGWPQHF. CDR3 coding DNA: TGTGCCTGGAGTGTCGCTGGACTGGGATGGCCCCAGCATTTT. The V gene is TRBV30, the J gene TRBJ1-5; D not certain. With 0 bases removed from V and 9 bases from J, the gap between germline ends came to 15 bases. CDR1 and CDR2 from the germline V gene are GTSNPN and SVGIG (reference sequence). The CDR3 is made up of 14 amino acids.

The J gene is TRBJ1-5, the V gene TRBV3-1 (or the pseudogene TRBV3-2); D ambiguous. The germline CDR1 and CDR2 sequences are LGHDT and YNNKEL (reference sequence). Trimming left V 1 base short and J 4 bases short, with 8 bases between. This CDR3 is 14 amino acids long. CDR3 residues: CASSQVWTNQPQHF. The CDR3 coding sequence is TGTGCCAGCAGCCAAGTCTGGACTAATCAGCCCCAGCATTTT.

The gene calls are TRBV3-1 (or the pseudogene TRBV3-2) and TRBJ2-7; perhaps TRBD2 as D (6 bases). This CDR3 contains 16 residues. Trimming took 0 bases from V and 1 from J, leaving 13 bases between them. CDR1 and CDR2 (germline): LGHDT, YNNKEL (reference sequence). CDR3 region: CASSQDRDSTSYEQYF. The CDR3 DNA sequence: TGTGCCAGCAGCCAAGACCGGGACTCAACATCCTACGAGCAGTACTTC.

The chain recombines TRBV2 with TRBJ1-1, with 7 bases fitting TRBD1. V lost 6 bases to trimming and J lost 3 bases; unmatched junction nucleotides: 7. This CDR3 is built from 14 residues. Germline assignment: CDR1 SNHLY and CDR2 FYNNEI. The CDR3 loop is CASSLQGSDTEAFF. The CDR3 coding sequence is TGTGCCAGCAGCCTACAGGGGAGTGACACTGAAGCTTTCTTT.